Sequencing of this T cell receptor (beta chain) was carried out in a study of cytomegalovirus exposure and HLA in healthy donors. CDR3 length equals 16 residues. CDR1 is LNHDA, CDR2 SQIVND, per germline (reference sequence). Between the trimmed V and J ends, which lost 6 bases and 0 bases, there was a span of 15 bases. To note about this clone: Antigen: not known.

PCR primers comprised 60 Vbeta and 13 Jbeta primers. Measured with immunoSEQ multiplex PCR; TCRdb has only the in-frame clones, and not every one. The table lists over 150,000 clones, 80% of them singletons. The study's findings and limits: When presence/absence was analysed, sequencing depth was taken to be roughly uniform across donors.

The sequenced material came from PBMCs. The origin of this receptor is a man aged 30-40 years in good health and CMV-seronegative. The V call is TRBV19, the J call TRBJ2-1, with D maybe TRBD2 (5 bases). For the CDR3, the DNA is TGTGCCAGTAGCCCCCAGCGGACGAGCTCCTACAATGAGCAGTTCTTC. Its protein product is CASSPQRTSSYNEQFF.